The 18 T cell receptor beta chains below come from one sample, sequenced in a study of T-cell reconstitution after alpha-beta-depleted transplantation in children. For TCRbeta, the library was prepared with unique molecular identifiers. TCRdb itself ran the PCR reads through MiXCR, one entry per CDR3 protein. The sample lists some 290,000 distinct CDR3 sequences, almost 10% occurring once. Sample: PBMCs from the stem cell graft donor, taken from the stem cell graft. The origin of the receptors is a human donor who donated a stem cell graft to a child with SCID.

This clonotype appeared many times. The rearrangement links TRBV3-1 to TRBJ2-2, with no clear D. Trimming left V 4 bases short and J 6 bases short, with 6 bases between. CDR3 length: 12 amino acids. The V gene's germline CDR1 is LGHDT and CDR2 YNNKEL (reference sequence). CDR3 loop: CASSRNPGELFF. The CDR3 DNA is TGTGCCAGCAGCCGAAATCCCGGGGAGCTGTTTTTT. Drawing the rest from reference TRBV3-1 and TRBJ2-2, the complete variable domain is DTAVSQTPKYLVTQMGNDKSIKCEQNLGHDTMYWYKQDSKKFLKIMFSYNNKELIINETVPNRFSPKSPDKAHLNLHINSLELGDSAVYFCASSRNPGELFFGEGSRLTVL.

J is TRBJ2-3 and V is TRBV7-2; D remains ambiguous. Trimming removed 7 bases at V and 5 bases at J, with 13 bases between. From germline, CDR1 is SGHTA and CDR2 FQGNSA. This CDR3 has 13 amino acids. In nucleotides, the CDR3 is TGTGCCAGCACTGAACTGGTAGGAGATACGCAGTATTTT. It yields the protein CASTELVGDTQYF.

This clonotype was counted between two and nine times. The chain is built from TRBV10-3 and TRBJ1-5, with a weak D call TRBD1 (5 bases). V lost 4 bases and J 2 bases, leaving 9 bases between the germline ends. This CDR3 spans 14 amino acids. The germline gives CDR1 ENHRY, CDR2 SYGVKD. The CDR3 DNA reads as TGTGCCATCAGTGGGGGGGATGGCAATCAGCCCCAGCATTTT. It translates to CAISGGDGNQPQHF.

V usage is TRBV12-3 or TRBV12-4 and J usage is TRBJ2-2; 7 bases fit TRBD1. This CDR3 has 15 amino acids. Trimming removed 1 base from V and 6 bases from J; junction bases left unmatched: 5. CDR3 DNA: TGTGCCAGCAGTTTAGTGGTCGGACAGGCCGGGGAGCTGTTTTTT. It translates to CASSLVVGQAGELFF.

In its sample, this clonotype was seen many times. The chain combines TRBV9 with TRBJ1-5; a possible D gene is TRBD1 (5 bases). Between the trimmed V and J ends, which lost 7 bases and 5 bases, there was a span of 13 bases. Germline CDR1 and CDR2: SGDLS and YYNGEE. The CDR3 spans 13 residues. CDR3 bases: TGTGCCAGCCCTGGGGGTTACGATCAGCCCCAGCATTTT. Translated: CASPGGYDQPQHF.

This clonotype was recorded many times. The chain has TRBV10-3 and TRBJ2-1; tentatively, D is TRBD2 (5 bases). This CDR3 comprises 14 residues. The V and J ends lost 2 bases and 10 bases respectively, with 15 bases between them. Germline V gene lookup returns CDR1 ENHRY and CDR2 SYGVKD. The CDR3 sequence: CAISEPMTPGEQFF. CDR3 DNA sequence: TGTGCCATCAGTGAGCCGATGACCCCGGGGGAGCAGTTCTTC.

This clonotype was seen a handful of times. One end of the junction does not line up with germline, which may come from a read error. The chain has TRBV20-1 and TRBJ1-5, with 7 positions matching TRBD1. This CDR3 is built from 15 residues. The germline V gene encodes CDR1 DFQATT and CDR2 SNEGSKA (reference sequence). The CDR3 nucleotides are TGCAGTGCGAGAGGTGGGACAGATGACAATCAGCCCCAGCATTTT. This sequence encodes CSARGGTDDNQPQHF.

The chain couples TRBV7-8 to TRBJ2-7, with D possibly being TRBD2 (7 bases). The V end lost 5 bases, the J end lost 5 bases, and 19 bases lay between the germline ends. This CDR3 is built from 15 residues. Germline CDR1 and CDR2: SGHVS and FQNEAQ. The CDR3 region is CASSPLVGGRDEQYF. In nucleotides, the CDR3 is TGTGCCAGCAGCCCCCTTGTCGGGGGGCGGGACGAGCAGTACTTC.

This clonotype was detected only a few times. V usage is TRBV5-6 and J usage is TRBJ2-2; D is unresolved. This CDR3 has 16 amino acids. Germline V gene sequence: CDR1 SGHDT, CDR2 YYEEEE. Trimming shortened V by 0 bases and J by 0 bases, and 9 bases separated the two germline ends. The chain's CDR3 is CASSLASMSNTGELFF. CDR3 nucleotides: TGTGCCAGCAGCTTGGCCAGCATGTCGAACACCGGGGAGCTGTTTTTT.

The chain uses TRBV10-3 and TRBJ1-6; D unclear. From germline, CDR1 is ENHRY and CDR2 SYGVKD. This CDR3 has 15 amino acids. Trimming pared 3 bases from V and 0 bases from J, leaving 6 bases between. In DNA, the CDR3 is TGTGCCATCAGTGATTCAGGCTCCTATAATTCACCCCTCCACTTT. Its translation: CAISDSGSYNSPLHF.

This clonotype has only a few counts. CDR3 bases: TGCGCCAGCAGGAGGAATGGCGTCAACACTGAAGCTTTCTTT. Translating gives CASRRNGVNTEAFF. This chain joins TRBV5-1 and TRBJ1-1; D call uncertain. CDR3 length: 14 amino acids. V lost 5 bases and J lost 2, with 13 bases in between. The V gene's germline CDR1 is SGHRS and CDR2 YFSETQ.

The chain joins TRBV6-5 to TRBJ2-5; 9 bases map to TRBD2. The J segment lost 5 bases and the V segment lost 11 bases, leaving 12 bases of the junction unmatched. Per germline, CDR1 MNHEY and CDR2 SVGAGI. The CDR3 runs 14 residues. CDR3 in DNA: TGTGCCGGGAGCGGGGGGCAAAAGCGGGAGACCCAGTACTTC. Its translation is CAGSGGQKRETQYF.

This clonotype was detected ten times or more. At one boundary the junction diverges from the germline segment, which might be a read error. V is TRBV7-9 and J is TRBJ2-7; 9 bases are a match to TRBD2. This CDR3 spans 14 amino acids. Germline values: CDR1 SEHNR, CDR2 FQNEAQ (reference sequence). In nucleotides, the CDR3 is TGTGCCAGCAGTTTAGGCGGGGGGGCCTACGAGCAGTACTTC. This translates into CASSLGGGAYEQYF.

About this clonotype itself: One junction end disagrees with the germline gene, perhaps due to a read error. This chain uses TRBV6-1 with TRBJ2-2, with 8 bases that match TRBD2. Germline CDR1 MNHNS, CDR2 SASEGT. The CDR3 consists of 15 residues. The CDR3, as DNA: TGTGCCAGCAGTGATAGGCTAGCGGGCACCGTGGAGCTGTTTTTT. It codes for CASSDRLAGTVELFF.

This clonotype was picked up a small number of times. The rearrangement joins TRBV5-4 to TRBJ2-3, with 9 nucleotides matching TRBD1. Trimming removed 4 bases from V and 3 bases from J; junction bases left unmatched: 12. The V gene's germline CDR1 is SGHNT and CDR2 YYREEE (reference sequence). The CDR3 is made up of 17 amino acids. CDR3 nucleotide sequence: TGTGCCAGCAGCCGTAGCCGACAGGGGGTCGAGACAGATACGCAGTATTTT. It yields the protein CASSRSRQGVETDTQYF.

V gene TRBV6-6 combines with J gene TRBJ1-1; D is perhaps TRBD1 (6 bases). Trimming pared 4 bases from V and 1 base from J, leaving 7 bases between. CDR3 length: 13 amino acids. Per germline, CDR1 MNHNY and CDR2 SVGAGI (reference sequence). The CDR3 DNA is TGTGCCAGCAGTTGGGACAAGAACACTGAAGCTTTCTTT. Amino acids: CASSWDKNTEAFF.

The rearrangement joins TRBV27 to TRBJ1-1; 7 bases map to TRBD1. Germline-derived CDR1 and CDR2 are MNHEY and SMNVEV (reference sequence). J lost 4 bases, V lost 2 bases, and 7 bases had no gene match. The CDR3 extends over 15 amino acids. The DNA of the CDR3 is TGTGCCAGCAGTTTAGAGGGGGCGCCGGGCACTGAAGCTTTCTTT. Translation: CASSLEGAPGTEAFF.

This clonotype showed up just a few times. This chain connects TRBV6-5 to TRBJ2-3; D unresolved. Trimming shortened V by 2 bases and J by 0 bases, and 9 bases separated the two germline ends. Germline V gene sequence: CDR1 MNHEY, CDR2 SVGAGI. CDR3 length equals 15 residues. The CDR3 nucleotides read TGTGCCAGCAGTTACGCGGCTCTCAGCACAGATACGCAGTATTTT. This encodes CASSYAALSTDTQYF.